One T cell receptor beta chain is described in this entry. Sample time point: pretreatment peripheral blood. The ends lost 2 bases at V and 5 bases at J; junction bases unmatched: 12. This CDR3 has 18 residues. The germline gives CDR1 SGDLS, CDR2 YYNGEE. The data are from a study of PD-L1 blockade in urothelial cancer. Synthetic templates analogous to TCR were spiked into all PCRs individually. TCRdb keeps only in-frame clones here, not all; method: immunoSEQ multiplex PCR. This table holds under 95,000 clones, 70% to 90% found once. The gene calls are TRBV9 and TRBJ2-1, with 11 nucleotides matching TRBD2. This TCR was recovered from a man aged 60 to 75 with urothelial cancer. This material consisted of PBMCs, taken around atezolizumab (anti-PD-L1) treatment. The CDR3 here is CASSVLSGRAMSDNEQFF. The CDR3 coding sequence is TGTGCCAGCAGCGTCCTTAGCGGGAGGGCCATGTCGGACAATGAGCAGTTCTTC.